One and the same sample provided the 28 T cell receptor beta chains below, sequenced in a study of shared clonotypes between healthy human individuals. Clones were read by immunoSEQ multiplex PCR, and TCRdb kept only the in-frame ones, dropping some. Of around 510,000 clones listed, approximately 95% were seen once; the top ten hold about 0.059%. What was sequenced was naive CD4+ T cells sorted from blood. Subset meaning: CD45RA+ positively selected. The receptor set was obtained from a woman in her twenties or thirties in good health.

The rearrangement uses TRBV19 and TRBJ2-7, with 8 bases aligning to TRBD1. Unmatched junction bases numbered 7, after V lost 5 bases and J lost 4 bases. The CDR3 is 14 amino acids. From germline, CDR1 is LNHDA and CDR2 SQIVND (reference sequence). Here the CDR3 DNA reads TGTGCCAGTAGTGGACAGGGCGTAAAGTACGAGCAGTACTTC. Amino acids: CASSGQGVKYEQYF.

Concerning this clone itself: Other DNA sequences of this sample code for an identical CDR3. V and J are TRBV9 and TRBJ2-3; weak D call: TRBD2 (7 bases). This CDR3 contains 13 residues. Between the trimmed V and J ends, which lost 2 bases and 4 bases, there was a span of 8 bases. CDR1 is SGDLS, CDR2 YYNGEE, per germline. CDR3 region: CASSVGGPDTQYF. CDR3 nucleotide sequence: TGTGCCAGCAGCGTGGGGGGGCCAGATACGCAGTATTTT.

In DNA form, the CDR3 reads TGCAGTGCTTTCCAGTACGGCGAGCAGTACTTC. Translation gives CSAFQYGEQYF. The chain uses TRBV20-1 and TRBJ2-7; no clear D. Trimming removed 5 bases at V and 6 bases at J, with 11 bases between. The CDR3 spans 11 residues. Germline-derived CDR1 and CDR2 are DFQATT and SNEGSKA (reference sequence).

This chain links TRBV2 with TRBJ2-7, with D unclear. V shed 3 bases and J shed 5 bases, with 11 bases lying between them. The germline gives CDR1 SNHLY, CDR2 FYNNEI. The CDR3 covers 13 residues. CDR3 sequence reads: CASSDERHDEQYF. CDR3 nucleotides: TGTGCCAGCAGTGACGAGCGACACGACGAGCAGTACTTC.

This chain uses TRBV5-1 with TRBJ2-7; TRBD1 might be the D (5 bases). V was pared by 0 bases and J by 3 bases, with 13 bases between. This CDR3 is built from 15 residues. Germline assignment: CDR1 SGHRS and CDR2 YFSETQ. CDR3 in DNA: TGCGCCAGCAGCTTGGTAGGGGATGGGAACTACGAGCAGTACTTC. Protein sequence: CASSLVGDGNYEQYF.

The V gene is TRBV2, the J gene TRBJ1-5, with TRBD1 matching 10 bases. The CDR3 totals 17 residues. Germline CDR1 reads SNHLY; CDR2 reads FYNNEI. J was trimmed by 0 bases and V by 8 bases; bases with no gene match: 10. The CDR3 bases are TGTGCCAGCCGGGACAGGGGTCAGTCTTATAGCAATCAGCCCCAGCATTTT. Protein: CASRDRGQSYSNQPQHF. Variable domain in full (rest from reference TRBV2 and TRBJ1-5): EPEVTQTPSHQVTQMGQEVILRCVPISNHLYFYWYRQILGQKVEFLVSFYNNEISEKSEIFDDQFSVERPDGSNFTLKIRSTKLEDSAMYFCASRDRGQSYSNQPQHFGDGTRLSIL.

CDR3 DNA: TGTGCCAGCAGCCTGATGGACACTGAAGCTTTCTTT. This codes for CASSLMDTEAFF. This chain joins TRBV25-1 and TRBJ1-1; no clear D gene. Trimming cost V 6 bases and J 3 bases, with 8 bases left between them. This CDR3 comprises 12 residues. In germline, CDR1 is MGHDK, CDR2 SYGVNS.

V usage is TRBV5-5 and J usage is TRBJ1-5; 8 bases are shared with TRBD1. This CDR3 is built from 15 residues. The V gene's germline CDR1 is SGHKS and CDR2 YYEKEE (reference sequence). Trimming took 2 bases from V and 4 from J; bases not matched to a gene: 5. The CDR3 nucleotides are TGTGCCAGCAGCTTCGAGACAGGGGTTAATCAGCCCCAGCATTTT. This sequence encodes CASSFETGVNQPQHF.

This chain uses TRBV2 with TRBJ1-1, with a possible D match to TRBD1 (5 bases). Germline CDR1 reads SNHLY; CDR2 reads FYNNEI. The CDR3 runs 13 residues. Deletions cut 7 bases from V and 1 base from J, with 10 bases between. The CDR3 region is CASNWGPNTEAFF. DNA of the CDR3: TGTGCCAGCAATTGGGGCCCGAACACTGAAGCTTTCTTT.

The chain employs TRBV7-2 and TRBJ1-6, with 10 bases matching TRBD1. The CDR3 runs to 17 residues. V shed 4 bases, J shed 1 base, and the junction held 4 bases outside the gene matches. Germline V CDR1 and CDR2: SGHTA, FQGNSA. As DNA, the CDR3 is TGTGCCAGCAGCTACGGGACAGGGGATTCCTATAATTCACCCCTCCACTTT. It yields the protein CASSYGTGDSYNSPLHF.

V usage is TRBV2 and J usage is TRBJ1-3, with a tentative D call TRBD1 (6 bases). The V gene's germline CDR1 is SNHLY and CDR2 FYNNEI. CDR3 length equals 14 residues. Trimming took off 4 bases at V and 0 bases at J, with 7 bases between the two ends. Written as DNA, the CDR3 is TGTGCCAGCAGTGGACAGGTCTCTGGAAACACCATATATTTT. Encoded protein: CASSGQVSGNTIYF. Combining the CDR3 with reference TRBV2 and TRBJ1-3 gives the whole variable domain EPEVTQTPSHQVTQMGQEVILRCVPISNHLYFYWYRQILGQKVEFLVSFYNNEISEKSEIFDDQFSVERPDGSNFTLKIRSTKLEDSAMYFCASSGQVSGNTIYFGEGSWLTVV.

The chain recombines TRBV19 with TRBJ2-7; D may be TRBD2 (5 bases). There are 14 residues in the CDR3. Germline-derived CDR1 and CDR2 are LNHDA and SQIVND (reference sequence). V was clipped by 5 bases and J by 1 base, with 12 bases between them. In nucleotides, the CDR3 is TGTGCCAGTAGTCAAACAGAGGGTTCCTACGAGCAGTACTTC. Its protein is CASSQTEGSYEQYF. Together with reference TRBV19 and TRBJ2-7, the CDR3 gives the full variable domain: DGGITQSPKYLFRKEGQNVTLSCEQNLNHDAMYWYRQDPGQGLRLIYYSQIVNDFQKGDIAEGYSVSREKKESFPLTVTSAQKNPTAFYLCASSQTEGSYEQYFGPGTRLTVT.

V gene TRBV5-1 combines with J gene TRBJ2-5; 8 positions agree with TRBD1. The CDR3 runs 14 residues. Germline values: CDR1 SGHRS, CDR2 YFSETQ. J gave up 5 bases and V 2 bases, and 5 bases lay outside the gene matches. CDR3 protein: CASSFPGGWETQYF. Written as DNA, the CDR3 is TGCGCCAGCAGCTTCCCAGGGGGCTGGGAGACCCAGTACTTC.

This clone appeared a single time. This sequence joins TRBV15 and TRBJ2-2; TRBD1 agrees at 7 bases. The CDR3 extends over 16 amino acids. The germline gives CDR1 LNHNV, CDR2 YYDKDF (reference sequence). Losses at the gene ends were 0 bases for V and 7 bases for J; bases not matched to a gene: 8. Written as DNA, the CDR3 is TGTGCCACCAGCAGAGATGAGCAGGGGGAAGGCGGGGAGCTGTTTTTT. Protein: CATSRDEQGEGGELFF.

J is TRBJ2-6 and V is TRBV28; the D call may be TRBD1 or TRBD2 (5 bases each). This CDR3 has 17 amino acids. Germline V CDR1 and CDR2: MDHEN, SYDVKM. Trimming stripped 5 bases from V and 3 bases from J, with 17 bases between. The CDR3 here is CASSLLVGAGGANVLTF. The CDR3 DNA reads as TGTGCCAGCAGTCTCTTAGTCGGGGCGGGTGGGGCCAACGTCCTGACTTTC.

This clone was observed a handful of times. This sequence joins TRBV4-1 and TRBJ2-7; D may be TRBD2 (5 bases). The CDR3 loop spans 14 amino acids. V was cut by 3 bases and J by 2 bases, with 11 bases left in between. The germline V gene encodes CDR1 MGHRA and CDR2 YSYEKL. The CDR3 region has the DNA TGCGCCAGCAGCCACGGGGAATCGACCTACGAGCAGTACTTC. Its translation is CASSHGESTYEQYF.

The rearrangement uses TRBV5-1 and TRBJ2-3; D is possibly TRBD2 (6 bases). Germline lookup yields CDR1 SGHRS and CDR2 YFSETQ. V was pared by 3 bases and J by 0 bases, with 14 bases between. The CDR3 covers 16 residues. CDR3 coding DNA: TGCGCCAGCAGCTGGCCGGCGGGGCCCAGCACAGATACGCAGTATTTT. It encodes CASSWPAGPSTDTQYF.

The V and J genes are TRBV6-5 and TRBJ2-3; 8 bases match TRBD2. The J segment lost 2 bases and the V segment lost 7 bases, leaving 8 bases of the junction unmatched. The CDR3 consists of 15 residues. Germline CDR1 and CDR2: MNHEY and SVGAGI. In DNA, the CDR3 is TGTGCCAGCACGTCCGGGACTAGTCTCACAGATACGCAGTATTTT. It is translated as CASTSGTSLTDTQYF.

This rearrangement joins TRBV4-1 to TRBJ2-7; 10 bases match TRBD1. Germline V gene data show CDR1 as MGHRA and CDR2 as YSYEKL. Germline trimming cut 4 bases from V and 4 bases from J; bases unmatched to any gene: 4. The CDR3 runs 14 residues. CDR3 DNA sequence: TGCGCCAGCAGCCCCGGGACAGGGGAATACGAGCAGTACTTC. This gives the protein CASSPGTGEYEQYF.

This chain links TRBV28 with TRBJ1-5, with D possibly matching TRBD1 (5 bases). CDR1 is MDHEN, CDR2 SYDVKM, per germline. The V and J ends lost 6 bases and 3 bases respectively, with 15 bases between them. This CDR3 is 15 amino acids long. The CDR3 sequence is CASRETAGNNQPQHF. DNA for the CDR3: TGTGCCAGCAGGGAGACAGCCGGCAACAATCAGCCCCAGCATTTT.

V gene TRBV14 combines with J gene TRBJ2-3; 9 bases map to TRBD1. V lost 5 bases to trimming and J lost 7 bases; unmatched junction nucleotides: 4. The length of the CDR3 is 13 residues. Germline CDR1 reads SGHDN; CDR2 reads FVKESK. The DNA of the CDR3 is TGTGCCAGCAGCTTGACAGGGGGAAATACGCAGTATTTT. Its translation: CASSLTGGNTQYF.

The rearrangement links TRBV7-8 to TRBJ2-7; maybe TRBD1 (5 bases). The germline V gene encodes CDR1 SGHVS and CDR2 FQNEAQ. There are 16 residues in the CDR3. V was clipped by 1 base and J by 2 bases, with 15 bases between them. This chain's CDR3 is CASSLVGADPAYEQYF. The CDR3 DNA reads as TGTGCCAGCAGCTTAGTTGGGGCGGATCCGGCCTACGAGCAGTACTTC.

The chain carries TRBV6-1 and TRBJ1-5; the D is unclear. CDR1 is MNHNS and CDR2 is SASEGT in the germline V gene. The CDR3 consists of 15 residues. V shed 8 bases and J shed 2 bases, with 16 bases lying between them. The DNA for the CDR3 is TGTGCCAGCGTCTGGAGAGATTTCCGCAATCAGCCCCAGCATTTT. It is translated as CASVWRDFRNQPQHF.

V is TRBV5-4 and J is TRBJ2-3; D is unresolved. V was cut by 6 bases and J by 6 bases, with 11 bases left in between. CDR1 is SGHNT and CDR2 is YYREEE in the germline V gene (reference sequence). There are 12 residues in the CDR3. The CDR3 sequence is CASNHMGDTQYF. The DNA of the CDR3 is TGTGCCAGCAACCATATGGGGGATACGCAGTATTTT.

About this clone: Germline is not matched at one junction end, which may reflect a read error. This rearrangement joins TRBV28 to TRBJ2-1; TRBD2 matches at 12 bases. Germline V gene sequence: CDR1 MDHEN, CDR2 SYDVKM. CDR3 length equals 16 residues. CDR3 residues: CASSPIGTVLAGGPLF. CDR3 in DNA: TGTGCCAGCAGTCCCATAGGGACAGTCCTAGCGGGAGGGCCGCTCTTC.

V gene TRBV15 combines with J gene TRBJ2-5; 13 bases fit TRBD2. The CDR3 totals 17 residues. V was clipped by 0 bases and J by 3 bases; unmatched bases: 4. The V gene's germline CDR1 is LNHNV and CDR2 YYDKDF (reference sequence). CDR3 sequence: CATSRDSGTSGKETQYF. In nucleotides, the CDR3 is TGTGCCACCAGCAGAGATAGCGGGACTAGCGGGAAAGAGACCCAGTACTTC.

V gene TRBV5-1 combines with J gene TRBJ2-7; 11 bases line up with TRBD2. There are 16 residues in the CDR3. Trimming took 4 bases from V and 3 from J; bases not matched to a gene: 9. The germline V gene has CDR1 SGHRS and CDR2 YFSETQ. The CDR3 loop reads CASSPVLAGESYEQYF. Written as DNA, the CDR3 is TGCGCCAGCAGCCCCGTACTAGCGGGAGAAAGCTACGAGCAGTACTTC.

CDR3 residues: CASGLAGTGELFF. The CDR3 DNA reads as TGTGCCAGCGGGCTAGCGGGAACCGGGGAGCTGTTTTTT. V and J are TRBV9 and TRBJ2-2; 9 positions agree with TRBD2. The CDR3 covers 13 residues. CDR1 is SGDLS and CDR2 is YYNGEE in the germline V gene. Trimming at V came to 7 bases and at J to 5 bases, leaving 3 bases not matched to a gene.